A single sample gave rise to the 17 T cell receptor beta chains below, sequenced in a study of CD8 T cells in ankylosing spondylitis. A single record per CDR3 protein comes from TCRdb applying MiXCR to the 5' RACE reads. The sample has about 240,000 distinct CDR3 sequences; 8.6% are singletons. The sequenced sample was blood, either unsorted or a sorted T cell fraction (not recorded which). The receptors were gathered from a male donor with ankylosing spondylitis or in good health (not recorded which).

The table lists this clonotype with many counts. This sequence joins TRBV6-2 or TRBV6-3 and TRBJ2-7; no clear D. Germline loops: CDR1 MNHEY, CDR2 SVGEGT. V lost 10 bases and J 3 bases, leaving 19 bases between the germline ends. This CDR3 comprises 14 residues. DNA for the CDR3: TGTGCCACCCTACCGCGGCAAGGATACTACGAGCAGTACTTC. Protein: CATLPRQGYYEQYF.

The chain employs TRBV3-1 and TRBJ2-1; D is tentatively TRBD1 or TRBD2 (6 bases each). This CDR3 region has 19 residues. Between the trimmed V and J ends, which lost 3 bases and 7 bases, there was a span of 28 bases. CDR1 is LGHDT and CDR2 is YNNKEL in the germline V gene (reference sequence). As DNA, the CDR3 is TGTGCCAGCAGCCAGGTGGGCCCGGGACTTTCTTGGGGGACAAATGAGCAGTTCTTC. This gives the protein CASSQVGPGLSWGTNEQFF.

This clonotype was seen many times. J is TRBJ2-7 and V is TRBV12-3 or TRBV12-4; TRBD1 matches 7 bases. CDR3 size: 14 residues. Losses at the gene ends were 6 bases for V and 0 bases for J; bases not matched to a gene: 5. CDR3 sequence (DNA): TGTGCCAGCAGGGGACAGTACCTCTCCTACGAGCAGTACTTC. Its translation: CASRGQYLSYEQYF.

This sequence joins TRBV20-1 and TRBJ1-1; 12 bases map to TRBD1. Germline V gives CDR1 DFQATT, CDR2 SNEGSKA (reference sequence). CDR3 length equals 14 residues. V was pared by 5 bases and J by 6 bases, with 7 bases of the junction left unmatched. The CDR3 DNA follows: TGCAGTGCTCGTTCGGGACAGGGGGCTGCTGAAGCTTTCTTT. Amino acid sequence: CSARSGQGAAEAFF.

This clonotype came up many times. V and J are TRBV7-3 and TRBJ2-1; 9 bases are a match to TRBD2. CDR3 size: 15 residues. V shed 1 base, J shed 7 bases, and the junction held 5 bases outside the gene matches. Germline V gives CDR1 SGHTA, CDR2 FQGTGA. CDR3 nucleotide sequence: TGTGCCAGCAGCTTAATGGCTAGCGGGATAAATGAGCAGTTCTTC. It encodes CASSLMASGINEQFF.

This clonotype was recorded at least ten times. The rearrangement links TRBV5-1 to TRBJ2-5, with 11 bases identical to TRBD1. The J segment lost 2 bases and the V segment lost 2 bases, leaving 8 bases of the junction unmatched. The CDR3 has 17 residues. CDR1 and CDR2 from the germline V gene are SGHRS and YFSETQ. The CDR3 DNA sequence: TGCGCCAGCAGCTTCAGACCTGGGACAGGGGGTCAAGAGACCCAGTACTTC. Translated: CASSFRPGTGGQETQYF.

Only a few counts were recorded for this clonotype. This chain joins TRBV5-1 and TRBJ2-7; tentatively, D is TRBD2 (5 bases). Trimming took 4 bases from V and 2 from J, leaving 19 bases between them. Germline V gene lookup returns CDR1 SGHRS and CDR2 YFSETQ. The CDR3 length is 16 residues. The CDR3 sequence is CASSPPGSSATYEQYF. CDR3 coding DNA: TGCGCCAGCAGCCCTCCGGGGAGTAGCGCCACCTACGAGCAGTACTTC.

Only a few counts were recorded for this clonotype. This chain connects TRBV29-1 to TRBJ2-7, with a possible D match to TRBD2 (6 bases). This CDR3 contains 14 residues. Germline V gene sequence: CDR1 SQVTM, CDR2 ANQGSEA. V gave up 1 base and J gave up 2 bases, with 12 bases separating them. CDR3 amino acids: CSVEVGGVTYEQYF. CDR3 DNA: TGCAGCGTTGAAGTGGGGGGTGTTACCTACGAGCAGTACTTC.

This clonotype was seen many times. CDR3 nucleotide sequence: TGTGCCAGCAGTCGTGGACAGGGGGCCCTAAGCACCGGGGAGCTGTTTTTT. Translating it yields CASSRGQGALSTGELFF. The chain recombines TRBV12-3 or TRBV12-4 with TRBJ2-2; 11 bases fit TRBD1. The CDR3 extends over 17 amino acids. The V gene end was trimmed by 5 bases and the J gene end by 4 bases; junction bases not matched to a gene: 9.

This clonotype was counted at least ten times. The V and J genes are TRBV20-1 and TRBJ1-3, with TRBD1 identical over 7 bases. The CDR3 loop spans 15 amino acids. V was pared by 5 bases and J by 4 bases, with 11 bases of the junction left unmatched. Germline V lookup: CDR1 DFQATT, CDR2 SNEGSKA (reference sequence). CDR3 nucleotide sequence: TGCAGTGCTGCGCCGACAGGGATGACCGGAAACACCATATATTTT. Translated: CSAAPTGMTGNTIYF.

CDR3 bases: TGCAGTGCTAGGGAAGATGACTATGGCTACACCTTC. As protein: CSAREDDYGYTF. The rearrangement uses TRBV20-1 and TRBJ1-2, with D uncertain. Germline V gene sequence: CDR1 DFQATT, CDR2 SNEGSKA (reference sequence). The CDR3 length is 12 residues. Trimming pared 3 bases from V and 3 bases from J, leaving 8 bases between.

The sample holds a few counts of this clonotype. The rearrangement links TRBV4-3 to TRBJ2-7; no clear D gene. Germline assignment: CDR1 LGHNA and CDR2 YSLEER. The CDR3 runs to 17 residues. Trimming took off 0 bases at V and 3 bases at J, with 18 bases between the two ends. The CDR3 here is CASSQDSLLGPYYEQYF. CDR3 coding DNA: TGCGCCAGCAGCCAAGACAGCCTCCTAGGGCCTTACTACGAGCAGTACTTC.

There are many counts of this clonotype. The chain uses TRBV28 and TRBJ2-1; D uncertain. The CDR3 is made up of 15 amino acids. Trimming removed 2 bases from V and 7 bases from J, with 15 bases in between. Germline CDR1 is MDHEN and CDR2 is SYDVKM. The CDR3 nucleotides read TGTGCCAGCAGTTTAACAACTCTCCTGGGGAATGAGCAGTTCTTC. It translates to CASSLTTLLGNEQFF.

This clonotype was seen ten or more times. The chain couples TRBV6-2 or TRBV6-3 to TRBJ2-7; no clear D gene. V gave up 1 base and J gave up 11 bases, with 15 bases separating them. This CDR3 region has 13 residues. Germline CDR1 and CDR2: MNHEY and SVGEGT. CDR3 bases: TGTGCCAGCAGTTACTTGTTGCGGAGTAAGGAGTACTTC. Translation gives CASSYLLRSKEYF.

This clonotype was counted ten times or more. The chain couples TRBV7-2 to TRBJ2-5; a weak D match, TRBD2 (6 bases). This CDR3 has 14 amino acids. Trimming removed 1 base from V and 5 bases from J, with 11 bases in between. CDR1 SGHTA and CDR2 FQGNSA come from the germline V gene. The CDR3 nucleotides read TGTGCCAGCAGCTTAGGAAGGGCGGGGGAGACCCAGTACTTC. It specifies CASSLGRAGETQYF.

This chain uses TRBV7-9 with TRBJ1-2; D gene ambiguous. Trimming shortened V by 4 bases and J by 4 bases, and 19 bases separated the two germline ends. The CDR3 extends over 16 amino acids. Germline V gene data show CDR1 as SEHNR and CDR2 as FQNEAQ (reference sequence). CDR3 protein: CASSSRVGDMGYGYTF. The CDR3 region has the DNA TGTGCCAGCAGCTCGAGGGTTGGAGATATGGGCTATGGCTACACCTTC. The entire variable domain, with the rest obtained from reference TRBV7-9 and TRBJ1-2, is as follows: DTGVSQNPRHKITKRGQNVTFRCDPISEHNRLYWYRQTLGQGPEFLTYFQNEAQLEKSRLLSDRFSAERPKGSFSTLEIQRTEQGDSAMYLCASSSRVGDMGYGYTFGSGTRLTVV.

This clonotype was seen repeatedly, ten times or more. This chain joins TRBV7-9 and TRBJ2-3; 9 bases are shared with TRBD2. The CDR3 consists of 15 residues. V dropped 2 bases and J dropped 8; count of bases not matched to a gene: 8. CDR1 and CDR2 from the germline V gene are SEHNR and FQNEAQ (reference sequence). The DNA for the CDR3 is TGTGCCAGCAGCTTAATAGCGGGGGCCCTGGGTACGCAGTATTTT. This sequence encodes CASSLIAGALGTQYF.